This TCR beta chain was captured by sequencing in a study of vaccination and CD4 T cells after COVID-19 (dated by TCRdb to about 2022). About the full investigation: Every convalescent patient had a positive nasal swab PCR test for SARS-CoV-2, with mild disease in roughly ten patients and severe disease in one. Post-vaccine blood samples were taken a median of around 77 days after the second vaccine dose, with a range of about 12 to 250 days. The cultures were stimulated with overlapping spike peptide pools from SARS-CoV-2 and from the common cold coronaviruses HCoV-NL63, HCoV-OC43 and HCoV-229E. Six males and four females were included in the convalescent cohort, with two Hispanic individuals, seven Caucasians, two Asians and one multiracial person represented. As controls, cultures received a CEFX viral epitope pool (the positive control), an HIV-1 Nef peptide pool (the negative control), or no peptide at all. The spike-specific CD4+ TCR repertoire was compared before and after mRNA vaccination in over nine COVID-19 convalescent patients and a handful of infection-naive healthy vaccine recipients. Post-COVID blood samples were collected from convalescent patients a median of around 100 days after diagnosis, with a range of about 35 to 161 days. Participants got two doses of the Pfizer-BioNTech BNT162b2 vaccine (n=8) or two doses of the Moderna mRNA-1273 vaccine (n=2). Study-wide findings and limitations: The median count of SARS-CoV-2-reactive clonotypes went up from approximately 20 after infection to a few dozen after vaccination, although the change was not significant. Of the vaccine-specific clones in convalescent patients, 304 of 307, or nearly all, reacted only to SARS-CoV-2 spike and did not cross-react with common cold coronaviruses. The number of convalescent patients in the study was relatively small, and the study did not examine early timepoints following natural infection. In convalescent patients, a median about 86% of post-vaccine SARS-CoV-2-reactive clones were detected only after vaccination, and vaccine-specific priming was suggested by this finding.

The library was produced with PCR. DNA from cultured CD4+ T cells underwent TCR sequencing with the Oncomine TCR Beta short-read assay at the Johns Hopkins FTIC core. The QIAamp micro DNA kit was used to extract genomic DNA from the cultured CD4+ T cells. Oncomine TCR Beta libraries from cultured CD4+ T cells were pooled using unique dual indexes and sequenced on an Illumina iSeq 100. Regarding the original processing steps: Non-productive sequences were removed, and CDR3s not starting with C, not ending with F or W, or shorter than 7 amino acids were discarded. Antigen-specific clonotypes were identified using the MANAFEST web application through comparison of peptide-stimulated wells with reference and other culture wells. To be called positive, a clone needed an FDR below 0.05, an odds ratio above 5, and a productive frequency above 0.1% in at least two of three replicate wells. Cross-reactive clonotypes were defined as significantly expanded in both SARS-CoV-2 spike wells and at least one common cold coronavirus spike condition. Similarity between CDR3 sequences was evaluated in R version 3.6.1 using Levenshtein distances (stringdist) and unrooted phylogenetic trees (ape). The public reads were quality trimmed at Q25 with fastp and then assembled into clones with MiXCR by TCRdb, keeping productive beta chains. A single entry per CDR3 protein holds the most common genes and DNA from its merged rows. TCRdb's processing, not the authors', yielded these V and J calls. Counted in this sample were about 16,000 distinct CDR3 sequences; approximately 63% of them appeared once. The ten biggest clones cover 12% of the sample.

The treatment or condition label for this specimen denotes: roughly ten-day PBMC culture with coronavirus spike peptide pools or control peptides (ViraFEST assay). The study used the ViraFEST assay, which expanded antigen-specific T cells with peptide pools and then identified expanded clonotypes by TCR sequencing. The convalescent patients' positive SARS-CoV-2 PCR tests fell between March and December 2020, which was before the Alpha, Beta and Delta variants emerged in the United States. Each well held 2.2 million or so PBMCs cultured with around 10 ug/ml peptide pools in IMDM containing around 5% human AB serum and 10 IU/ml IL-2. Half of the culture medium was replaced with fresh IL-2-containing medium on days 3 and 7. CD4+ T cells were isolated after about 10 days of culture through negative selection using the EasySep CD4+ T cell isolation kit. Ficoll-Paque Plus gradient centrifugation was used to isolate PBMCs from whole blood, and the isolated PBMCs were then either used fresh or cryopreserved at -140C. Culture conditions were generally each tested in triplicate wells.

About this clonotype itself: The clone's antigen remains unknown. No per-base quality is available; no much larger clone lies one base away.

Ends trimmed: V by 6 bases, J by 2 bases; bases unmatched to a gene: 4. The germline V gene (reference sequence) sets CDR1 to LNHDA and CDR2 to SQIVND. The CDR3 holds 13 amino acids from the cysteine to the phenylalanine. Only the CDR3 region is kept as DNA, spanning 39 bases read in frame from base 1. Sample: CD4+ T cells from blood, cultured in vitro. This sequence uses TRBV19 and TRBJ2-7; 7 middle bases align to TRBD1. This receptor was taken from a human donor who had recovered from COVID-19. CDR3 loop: CASSTDRAYEQYF. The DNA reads TGTGCCAGTAGCACCGACAGGGCCTACGAGCAGTACTTC.